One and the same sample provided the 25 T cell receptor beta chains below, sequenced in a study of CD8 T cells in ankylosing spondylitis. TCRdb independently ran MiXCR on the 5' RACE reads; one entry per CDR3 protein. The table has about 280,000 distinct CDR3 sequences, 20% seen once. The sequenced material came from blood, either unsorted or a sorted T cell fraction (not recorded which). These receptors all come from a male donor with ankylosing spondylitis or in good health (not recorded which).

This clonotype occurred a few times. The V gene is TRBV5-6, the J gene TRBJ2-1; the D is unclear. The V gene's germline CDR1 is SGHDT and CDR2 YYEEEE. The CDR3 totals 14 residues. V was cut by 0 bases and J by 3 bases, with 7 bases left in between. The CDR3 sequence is CASSLVSIYNEQFF. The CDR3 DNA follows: TGTGCCAGCAGCTTGGTATCGATCTACAATGAGCAGTTCTTC.

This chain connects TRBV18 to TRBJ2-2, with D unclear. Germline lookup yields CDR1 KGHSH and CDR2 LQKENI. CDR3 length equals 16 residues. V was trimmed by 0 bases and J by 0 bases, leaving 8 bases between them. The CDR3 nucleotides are TGTGCCAGCTCACCACCGGGCCGGACGAACACCGGGGAGCTGTTTTTT. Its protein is CASSPPGRTNTGELFF.

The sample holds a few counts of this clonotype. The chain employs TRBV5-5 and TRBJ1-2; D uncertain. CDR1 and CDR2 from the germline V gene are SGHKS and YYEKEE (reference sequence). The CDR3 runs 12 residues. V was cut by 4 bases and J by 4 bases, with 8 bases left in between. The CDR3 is CASSRQRYGYTF. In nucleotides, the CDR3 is TGTGCCAGCAGCCGCCAGCGCTATGGCTACACCTTC. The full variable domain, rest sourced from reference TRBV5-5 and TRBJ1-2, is DAGVTQSPTHLIKTRGQQVTLRCSPISGHKSVSWYQQVLGQGPQFIFQYYEKEERGRGNFPDRFSARQFPNYSSELNVNALLLGDSALYLCASSRQRYGYTFGSGTRLTVV.

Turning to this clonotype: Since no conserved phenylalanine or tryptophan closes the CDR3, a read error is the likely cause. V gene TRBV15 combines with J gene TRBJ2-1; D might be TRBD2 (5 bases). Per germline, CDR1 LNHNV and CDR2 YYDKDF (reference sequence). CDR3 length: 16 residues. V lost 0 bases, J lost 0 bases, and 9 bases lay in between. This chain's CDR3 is CATSRDLAPSYNEQFL. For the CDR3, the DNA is TGTGCCACCAGCAGAGATCTAGCTCCCTCCTACAATGAGCAGTTCCTC.

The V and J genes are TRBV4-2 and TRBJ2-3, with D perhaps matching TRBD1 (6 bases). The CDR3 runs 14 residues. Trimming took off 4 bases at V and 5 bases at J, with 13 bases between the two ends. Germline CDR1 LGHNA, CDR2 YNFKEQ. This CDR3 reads CASSRMGAGDTQYF. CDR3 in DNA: TGTGCCAGCAGCCGAATGGGGGCTGGAGATACGCAGTATTTT.

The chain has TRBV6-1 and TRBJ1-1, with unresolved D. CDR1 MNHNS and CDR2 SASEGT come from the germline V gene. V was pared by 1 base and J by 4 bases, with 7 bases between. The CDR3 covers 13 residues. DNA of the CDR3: TGTGCCAGCAGTGAAGTAGTGGGCACTGAAGCTTTCTTT. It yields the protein CASSEVVGTEAFF.

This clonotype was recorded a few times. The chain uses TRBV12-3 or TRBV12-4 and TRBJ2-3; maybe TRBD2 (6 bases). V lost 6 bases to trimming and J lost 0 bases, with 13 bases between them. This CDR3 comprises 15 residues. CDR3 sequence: CASRMEGTSTDTQYF. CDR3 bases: TGTGCCAGCAGGATGGAGGGGACGAGCACAGATACGCAGTATTTT.

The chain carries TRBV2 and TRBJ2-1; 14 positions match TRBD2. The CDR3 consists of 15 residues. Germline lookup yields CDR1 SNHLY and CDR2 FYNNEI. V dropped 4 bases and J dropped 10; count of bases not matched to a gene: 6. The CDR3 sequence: CASSATSGRAEEQFF. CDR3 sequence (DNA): TGTGCCAGCAGTGCGACTAGCGGGAGGGCCGAGGAGCAGTTCTTC.

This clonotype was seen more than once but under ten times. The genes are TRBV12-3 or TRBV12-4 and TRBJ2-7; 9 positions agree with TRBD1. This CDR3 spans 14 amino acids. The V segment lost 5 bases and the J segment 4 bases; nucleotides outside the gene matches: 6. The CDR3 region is CASSVGTGTYEQYV. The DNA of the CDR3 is TGTGCCAGCAGTGTCGGGACAGGGACTTACGAGCAGTACGTC.

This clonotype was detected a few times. The CDR3 loop reads CSAGSGQNEQFF. Written as DNA, the CDR3 is TGCAGTGCTGGATCAGGACAGAATGAGCAGTTCTTC. The rearrangement uses TRBV20-1 and TRBJ2-1; tentative D call: TRBD1 (6 bases). This CDR3 is 12 amino acids long. V was cut by 5 bases and J by 7 bases, with 12 bases left in between. Germline values: CDR1 DFQATT, CDR2 SNEGSKA (reference sequence).

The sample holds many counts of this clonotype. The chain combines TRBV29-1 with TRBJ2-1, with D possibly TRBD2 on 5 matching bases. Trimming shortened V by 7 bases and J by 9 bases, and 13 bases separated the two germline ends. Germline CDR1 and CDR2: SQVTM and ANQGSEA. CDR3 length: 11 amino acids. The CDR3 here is CSADYIGEQFF. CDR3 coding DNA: TGCAGCGCTGACTACATTGGTGAGCAGTTCTTC.

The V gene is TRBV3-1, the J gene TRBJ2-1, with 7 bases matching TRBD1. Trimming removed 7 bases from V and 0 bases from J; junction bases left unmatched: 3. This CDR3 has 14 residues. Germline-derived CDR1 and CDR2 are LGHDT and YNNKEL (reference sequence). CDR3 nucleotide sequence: TGTGCCAGCACCTACAGGGGCTCCTACAATGAGCAGTTCTTC. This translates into CASTYRGSYNEQFF.

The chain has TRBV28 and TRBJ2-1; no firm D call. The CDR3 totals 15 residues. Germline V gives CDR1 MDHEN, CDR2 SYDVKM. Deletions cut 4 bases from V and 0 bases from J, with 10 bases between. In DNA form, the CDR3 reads TGTGCCAGCAGTTACGACACAAGCTCCTACAATGAGCAGTTCTTC. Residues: CASSYDTSSYNEQFF.

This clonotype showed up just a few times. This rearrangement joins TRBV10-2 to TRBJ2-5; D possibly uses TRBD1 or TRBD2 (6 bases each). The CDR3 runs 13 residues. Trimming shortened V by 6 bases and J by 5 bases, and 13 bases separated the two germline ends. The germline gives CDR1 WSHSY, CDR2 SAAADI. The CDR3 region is CASRKGGLETQYF. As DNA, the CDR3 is TGCGCCAGCAGAAAAGGGGGGCTGGAGACCCAGTACTTC.

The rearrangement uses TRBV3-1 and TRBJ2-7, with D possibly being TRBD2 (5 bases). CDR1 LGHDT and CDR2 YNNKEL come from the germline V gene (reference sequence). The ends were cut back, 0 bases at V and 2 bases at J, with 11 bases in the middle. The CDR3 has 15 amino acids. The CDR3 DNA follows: TGTGCCAGCAGCCAAGATGGGAAGCGGCCCTACGAGCAGTACGTC. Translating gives CASSQDGKRPYEQYV.

The CDR3 DNA sequence: TGTGCCAGCAGCCTTGGCACAGGGAGCACAGATACGCAGTATTTT. Its protein product is CASSLGTGSTDTQYF. This chain connects TRBV28 to TRBJ2-3; TRBD1 is a possible D gene (6 bases). The V end lost 6 bases, the J end lost 0 bases, and 13 bases lay between the germline ends. This CDR3 has 15 amino acids. Germline V gives CDR1 MDHEN, CDR2 SYDVKM.

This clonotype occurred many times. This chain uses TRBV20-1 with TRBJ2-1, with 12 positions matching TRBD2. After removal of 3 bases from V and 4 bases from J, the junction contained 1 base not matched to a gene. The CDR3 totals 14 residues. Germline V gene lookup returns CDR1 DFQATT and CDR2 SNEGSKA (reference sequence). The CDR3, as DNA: TGCAGTGCTAGCGGACTAGCGGGGTACAATGAGCAGTTCTTC. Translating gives CSASGLAGYNEQFF.

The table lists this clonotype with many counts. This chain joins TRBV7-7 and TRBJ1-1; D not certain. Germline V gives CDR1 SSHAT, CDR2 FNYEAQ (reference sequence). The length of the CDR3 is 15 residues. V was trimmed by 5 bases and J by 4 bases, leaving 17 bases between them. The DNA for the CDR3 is TGTGCCAGCAGCCCGCTAGGTGGAAGTGGCACTGAAGCTTTCTTT. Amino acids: CASSPLGGSGTEAFF.

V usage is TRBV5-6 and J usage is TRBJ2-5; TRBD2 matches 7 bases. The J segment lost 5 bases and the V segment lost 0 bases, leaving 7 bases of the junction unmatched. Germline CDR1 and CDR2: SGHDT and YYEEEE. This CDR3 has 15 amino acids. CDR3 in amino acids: CASSLAGQGGETQYF. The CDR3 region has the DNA TGTGCCAGCAGCTTGGCCGGGCAGGGAGGGGAGACCCAGTACTTC. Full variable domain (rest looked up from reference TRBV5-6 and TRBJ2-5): DAGVTQSPTHLIKTRGQQVTLRCSPKSGHDTVSWYQQALGQGPQFIFQYYEEEERQRGNFPDRFSGHQFPNYSSELNVNALLLGDSALYLCASSLAGQGGETQYFGPGTRLLVL.

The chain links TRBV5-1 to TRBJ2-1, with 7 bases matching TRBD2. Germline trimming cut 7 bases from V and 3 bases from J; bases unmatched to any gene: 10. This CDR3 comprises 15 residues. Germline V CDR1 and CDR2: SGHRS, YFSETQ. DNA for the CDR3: TGCGCCAGCGGATCCGGGACTACCTTCTACAATGAGCAGTTCTTC. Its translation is CASGSGTTFYNEQFF.

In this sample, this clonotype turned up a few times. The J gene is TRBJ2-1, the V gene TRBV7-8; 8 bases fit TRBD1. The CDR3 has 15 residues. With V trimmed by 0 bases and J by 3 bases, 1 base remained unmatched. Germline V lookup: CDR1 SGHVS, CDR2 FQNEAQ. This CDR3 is CASSLAQGGYNEQFF. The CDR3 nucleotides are TGTGCCAGCAGCTTAGCACAGGGGGGCTACAATGAGCAGTTCTTC.

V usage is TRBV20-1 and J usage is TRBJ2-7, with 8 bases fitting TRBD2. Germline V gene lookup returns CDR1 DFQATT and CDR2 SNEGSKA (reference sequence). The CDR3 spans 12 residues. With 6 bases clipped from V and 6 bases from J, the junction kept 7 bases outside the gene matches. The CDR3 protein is CSAISGAREQYV. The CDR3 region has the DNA TGCAGTGCGATTAGCGGGGCTCGCGAGCAGTACGTC.

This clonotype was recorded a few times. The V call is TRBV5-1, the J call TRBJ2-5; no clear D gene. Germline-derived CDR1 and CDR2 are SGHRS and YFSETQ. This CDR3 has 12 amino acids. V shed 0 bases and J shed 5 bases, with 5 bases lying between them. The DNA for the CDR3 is TGCGCCAGCAGCTTGGCTGCGGAGACCCAGTACTTC. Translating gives CASSLAAETQYF.

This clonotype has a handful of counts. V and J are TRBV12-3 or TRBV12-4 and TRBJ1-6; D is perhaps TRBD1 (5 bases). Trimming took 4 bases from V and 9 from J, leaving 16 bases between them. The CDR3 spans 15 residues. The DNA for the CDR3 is TGTGCCAGCAGTTCCCAAACAGGAGGGATTTCACCCCTCCACTTT. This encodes CASSSQTGGISPLHF.

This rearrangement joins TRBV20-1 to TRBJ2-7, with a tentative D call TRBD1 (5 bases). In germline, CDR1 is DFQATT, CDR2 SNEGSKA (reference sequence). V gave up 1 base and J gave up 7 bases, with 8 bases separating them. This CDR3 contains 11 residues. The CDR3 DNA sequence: TGCAGTGCTAGAGCGAAGGGGGAGCAGTACGTC. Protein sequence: CSARAKGEQYV.